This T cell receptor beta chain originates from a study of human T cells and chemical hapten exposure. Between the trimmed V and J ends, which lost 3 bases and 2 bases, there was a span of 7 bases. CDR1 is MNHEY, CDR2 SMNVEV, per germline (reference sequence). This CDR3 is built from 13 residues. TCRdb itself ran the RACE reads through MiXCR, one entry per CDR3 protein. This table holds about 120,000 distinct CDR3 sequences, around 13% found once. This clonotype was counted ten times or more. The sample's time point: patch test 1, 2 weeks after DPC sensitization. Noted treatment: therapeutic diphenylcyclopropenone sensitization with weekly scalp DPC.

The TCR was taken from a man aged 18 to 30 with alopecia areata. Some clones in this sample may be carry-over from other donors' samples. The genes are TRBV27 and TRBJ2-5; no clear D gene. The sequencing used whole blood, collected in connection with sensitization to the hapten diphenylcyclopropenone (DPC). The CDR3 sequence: CASSFGLQETQYF. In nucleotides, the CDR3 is TGTGCCAGCAGTTTCGGCTTACAAGAGACCCAGTACTTC.